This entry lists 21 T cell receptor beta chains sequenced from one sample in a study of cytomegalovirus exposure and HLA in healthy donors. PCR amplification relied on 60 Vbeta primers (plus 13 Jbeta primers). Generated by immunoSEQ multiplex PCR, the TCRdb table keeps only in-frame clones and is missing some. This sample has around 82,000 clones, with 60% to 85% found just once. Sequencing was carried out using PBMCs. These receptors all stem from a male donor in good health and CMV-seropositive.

The CDR3 region is CASSLSGGYTEAFF. CDR3 DNA: TGCGCCAGCAGCTTGTCCGGGGGGTACACTGAAGCTTTCTTT. The gene calls are TRBV5-1 and TRBJ1-1, with a tentative D call TRBD1 (5 bases). The germline CDR1 and CDR2 sequences are SGHRS and YFSETQ. The V end was cut by 1 base, the J end by 3 bases, with 10 bases between. The CDR3 spans 14 residues.

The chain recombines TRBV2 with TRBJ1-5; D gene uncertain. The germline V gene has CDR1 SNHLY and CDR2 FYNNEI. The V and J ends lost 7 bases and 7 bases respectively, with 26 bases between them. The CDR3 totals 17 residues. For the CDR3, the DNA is TGTGCCAGCACCGGTGGTCCCCGCGGAGGGAGAGGACAGCCCCAGCATTTT. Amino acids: CASTGGPRGGRGQPQHF.

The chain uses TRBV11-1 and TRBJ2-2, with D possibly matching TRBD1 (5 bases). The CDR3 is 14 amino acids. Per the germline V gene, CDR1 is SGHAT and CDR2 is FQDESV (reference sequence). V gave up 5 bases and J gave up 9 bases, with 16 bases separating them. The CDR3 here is CASSLGLLQRELFF. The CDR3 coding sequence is TGTGCCAGCAGCCTGGGGCTTCTCCAGAGGGAGCTGTTTTTT.

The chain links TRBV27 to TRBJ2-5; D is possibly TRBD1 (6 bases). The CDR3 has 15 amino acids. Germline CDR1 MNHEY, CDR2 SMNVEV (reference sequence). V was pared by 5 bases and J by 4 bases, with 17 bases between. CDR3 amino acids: CASSTGDIGGETQYF. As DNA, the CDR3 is TGTGCCAGCAGTACCGGGGACATCGGAGGAGAGACCCAGTACTTC.

The CDR3 region is CASSSGSVQYF. CDR3 DNA: TGTGCCTCTTCTTCAGGGTCCGTTCAGTACTTC. The chain links TRBV30 to TRBJ2-4, with a tentative D call TRBD1 (5 bases). This CDR3 has 11 residues. The V gene lost 7 bases and the J gene lost 11 bases, with 15 bases spanning the gap. Germline V gene sequence: CDR1 GTSNPN, CDR2 SVGIG (reference sequence).

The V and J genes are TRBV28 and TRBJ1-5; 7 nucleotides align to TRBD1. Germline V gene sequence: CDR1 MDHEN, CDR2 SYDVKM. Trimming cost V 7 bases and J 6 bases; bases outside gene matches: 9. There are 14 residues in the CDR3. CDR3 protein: CASILTGLVQPQHF. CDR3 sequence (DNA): TGTGCCAGCATTCTGACAGGGCTAGTTCAGCCCCAGCATTTT.

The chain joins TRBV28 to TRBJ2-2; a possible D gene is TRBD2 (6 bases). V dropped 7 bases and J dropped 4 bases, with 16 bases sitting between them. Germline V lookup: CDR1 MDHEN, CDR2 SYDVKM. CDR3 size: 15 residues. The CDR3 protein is CASTTGSGGTGELFF. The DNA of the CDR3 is TGTGCCAGCACCACAGGTAGCGGAGGCACCGGGGAGCTGTTTTTT.

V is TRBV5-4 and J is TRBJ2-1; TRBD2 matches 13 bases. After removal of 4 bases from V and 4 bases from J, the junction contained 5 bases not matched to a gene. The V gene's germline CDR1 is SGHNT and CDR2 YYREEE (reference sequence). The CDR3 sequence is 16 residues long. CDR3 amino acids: CASSTSGGAEYNEQFF. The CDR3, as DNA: TGTGCCAGCAGCACTAGCGGGGGGGCCGAATACAATGAGCAGTTCTTC.

The CDR3 DNA follows: TGTGCTAGTGGTTTCTCGGGACGGGAGGCAGATACGCAGTATTTT. It codes for CASGFSGREADTQYF. The chain joins TRBV12-5 to TRBJ2-3; 7 positions agree with TRBD2. In germline, CDR1 is LGHNT, CDR2 FRNRAP. V was pared by 3 bases and J by 4 bases, with 7 bases of the junction left unmatched. There are 15 residues in the CDR3.

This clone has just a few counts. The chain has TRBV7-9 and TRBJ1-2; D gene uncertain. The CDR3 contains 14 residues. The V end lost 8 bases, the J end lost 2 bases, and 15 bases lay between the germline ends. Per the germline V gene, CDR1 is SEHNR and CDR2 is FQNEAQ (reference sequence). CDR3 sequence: CASAQALQNYGYTF. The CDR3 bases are TGTGCCAGCGCTCAGGCCCTCCAGAACTATGGCTACACCTTC. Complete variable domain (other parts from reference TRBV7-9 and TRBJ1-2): DTGVSQNPRHKITKRGQNVTFRCDPISEHNRLYWYRQTLGQGPEFLTYFQNEAQLEKSRLLSDRFSAERPKGSFSTLEIQRTEQGDSAMYLCASAQALQNYGYTFGSGTRLTVV.

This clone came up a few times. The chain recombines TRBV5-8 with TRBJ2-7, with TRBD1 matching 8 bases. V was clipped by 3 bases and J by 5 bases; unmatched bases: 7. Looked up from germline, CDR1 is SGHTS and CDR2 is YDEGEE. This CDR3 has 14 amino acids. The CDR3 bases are TGTGCCAGCAGCTCCCCAGGGGGCTTAGACGAGCAGTACTTC. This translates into CASSSPGGLDEQYF.

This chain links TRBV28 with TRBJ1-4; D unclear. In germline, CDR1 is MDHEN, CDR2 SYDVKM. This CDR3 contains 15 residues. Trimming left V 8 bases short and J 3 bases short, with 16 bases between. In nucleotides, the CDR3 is TGTGCCAGCGAAGAGGGAGCAGATGCTAATGAAAAACTGTTTTTT. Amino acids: CASEEGADANEKLFF.

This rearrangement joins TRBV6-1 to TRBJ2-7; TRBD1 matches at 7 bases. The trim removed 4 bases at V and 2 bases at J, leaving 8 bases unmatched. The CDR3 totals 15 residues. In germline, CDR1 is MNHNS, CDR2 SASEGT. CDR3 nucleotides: TGTGCCAGCAGTGCCGCAGGGGGACCTACCTACGAGCAGTACTTC. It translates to CASSAAGGPTYEQYF.

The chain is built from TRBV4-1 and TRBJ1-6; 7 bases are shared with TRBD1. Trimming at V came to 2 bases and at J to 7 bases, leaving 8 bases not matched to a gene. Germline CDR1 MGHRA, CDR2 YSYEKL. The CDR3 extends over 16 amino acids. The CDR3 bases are TGCGCCAGCAGCCAAACCCGGGACAGAAAAAATTCACCCCTCCACTTT. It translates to CASSQTRDRKNSPLHF.

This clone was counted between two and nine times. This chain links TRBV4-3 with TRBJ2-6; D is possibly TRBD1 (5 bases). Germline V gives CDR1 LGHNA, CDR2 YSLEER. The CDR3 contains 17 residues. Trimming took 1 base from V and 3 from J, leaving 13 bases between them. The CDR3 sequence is CASSQGAGLLGANVLTF. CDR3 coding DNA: TGCGCCAGCAGCCAAGGCGCAGGGCTACTTGGGGCCAACGTCCTGACTTTC.

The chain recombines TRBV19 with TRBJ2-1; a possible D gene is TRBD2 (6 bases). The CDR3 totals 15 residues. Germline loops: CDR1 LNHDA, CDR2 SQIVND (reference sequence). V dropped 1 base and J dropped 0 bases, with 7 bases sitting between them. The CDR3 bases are TGTGCCAGTAGTATAGCCGGGAGCTCCTACAATGAGCAGTTCTTC. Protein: CASSIAGSSYNEQFF.

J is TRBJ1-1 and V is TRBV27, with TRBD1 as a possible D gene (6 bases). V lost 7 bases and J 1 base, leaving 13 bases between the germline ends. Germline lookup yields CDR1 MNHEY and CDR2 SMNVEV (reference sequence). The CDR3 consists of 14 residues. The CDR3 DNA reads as TGTGCCAGCACTTCCAGGGGAAAGAACACTGAAGCTTTCTTT. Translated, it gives CASTSRGKNTEAFF.

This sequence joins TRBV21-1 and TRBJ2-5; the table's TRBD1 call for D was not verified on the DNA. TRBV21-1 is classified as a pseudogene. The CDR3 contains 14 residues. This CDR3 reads CASSCIDREETQYF. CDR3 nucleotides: TGTGCCAGCAGTTGCATCGACAGGGAAGAGACCCAGTACTTC.

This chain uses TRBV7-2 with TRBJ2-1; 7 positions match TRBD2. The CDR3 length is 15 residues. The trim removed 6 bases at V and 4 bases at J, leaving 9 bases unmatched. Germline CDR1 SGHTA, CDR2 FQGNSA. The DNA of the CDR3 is TGTGCCAGCAGTCTAGCGGCGTCGGCTTACAATGAGCAGTTCTTC. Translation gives CASSLAASAYNEQFF.

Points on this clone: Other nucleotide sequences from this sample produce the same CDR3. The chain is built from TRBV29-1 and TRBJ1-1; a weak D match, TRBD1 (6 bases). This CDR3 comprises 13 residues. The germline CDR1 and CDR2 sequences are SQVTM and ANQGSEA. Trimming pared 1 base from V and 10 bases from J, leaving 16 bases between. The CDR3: CSVEGRLGAVAFF. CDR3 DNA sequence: TGCAGCGTTGAAGGGCGACTGGGGGCGGTAGCTTTCTTT.

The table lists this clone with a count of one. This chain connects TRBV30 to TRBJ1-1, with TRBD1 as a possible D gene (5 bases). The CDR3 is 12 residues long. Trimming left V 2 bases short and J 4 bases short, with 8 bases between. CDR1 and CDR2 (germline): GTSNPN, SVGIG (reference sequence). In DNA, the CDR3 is TGTGCCTGGAGTTGGGGGGTCACTGAAGCTTTCTTT. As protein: CAWSWGVTEAFF.